This is a list of T cell receptor beta chains from one sample in a study of blood T cell repertoires in COVID-19. Generated by immunoSEQ multiplex PCR, the TCRdb table keeps only in-frame clones and is missing some. The sample holds 150,000 to 190,000 clones; roughly four fifths are singletons and the top ten take under 9.5%. Material: PBMCs or T cells enriched from blood (not recorded which). The source of these receptors is a man in his fifties or sixties who had recovered from COVID-19. Each CDR3 is given with its conserved first and last residue. A D gene is named only where the DNA matches it firmly. Clone size is given for some rows only: seen once, a few or many times, or a class if the clone is expanded.

>TRBV2|TRBJ2-7|-|-
CASSERGRYEQYF
TGTGCCAGCAGTGAAAGGGGTCGCTACGAGCAGTACTTC
>TRBV27|TRBJ1-4|TRBD1|-
CASKRGRDEKLFF
TGTGCCAGCAAAAGGGGGCGTGATGAAAAACTGTTTTTT
>TRBV13|TRBJ2-2|-|-
CASSLVQNANTGELFF
TGTGCCAGCAGCTTAGTACAAAACGCGAACACCGGGGAGCTGTTTTTT
>TRBV29-1|TRBJ1-6|-|-
CSVSSGSENSPLHF
TGCAGCGTGTCATCCGGGAGCGAGAATTCACCCCTCCACTTT
>TRBV29-1|TRBJ1-4|TRBD1|-
CSVRSRDRGDDATNEKLFF
TGCAGCGTAAGAAGCCGGGACAGGGGGGACGATGCAACTAATGAAAAACTGTTTTTT
>TRBV5-1|TRBJ2-1|TRBD1|-
CASSLTGGRGQGFIF
TGCGCCAGCAGCTTGACGGGGGGTCGGGGACAGGGTTTTATCTTC
>TRBV7-2|TRBJ1-4|-|-
CASSLLQVQGEKLFF
TGTGCCAGCAGCCTCCTACAGGTGCAGGGGGAAAAACTGTTTTTT
>TRBV6-1|TRBJ2-1|TRBD2|-
CASSEIAGGGANEQFF
TGTGCCAGCAGTGAGATTGCCGGCGGGGGGGCCAATGAGCAGTTCTTC
>TRBV7-9|TRBJ1-1|TRBD1|-
CASSLRDREGSEAFF
TGTGCCAGCAGCTTAAGGGACAGGGAGGGCTCTGAAGCTTTCTTT
>TRBV7-9|TRBJ1-2|-|few
CASSLALTGSNYGYTF
TGTGCCAGCAGCTTAGCCCTGACAGGATCTAACTATGGCTACACCTTC
>TRBV18|TRBJ1-4|-|-
CASSPHRGEKLFF
TGTGCCAGCTCACCACATCGGGGGGAAAAACTGTTTTTT
>TRBV7-2|TRBJ2-1|TRBD2|-
CASSLAASGGLSYNEQFF
TGTGCCAGCAGCTTAGCCGCTAGCGGGGGGTTATCCTACAATGAGCAGTTCTTC
>TRBV14|TRBJ2-5|-|-
CASSQDKGVTQETQYF
TGTGCCAGCAGCCAAGATAAGGGGGTAACACAAGAGACCCAGTACTTC
>TRBV6-2/TRBV6-3|TRBJ2-5|-|-
CASSYRQAQETQYF
TGTGCCAGCAGTTACAGACAGGCACAAGAGACCCAGTACTTC
>TRBV27|TRBJ1-2|TRBD1|once
CASSPGQAYGYTF
TGTGCCAGCAGTCCGGGACAGGCCTATGGCTACACCTTC
>TRBV18|TRBJ1-3|-|-
CASSPQDRPGNTIYF
TGTGCCAGCTCACCGCAAGACAGACCGGGAAACACCATATATTTT
>TRBV6-2/TRBV6-3|TRBJ1-5|-|-
CASSFEGIQPQHF
TGTGCCAGCAGTTTCGAGGGTATCCAGCCCCAGCATTTT
>TRBV5-4|TRBJ1-2|-|-
CASSTDGLYGYTF
TGTGCCAGCAGCACGGACGGACTCTATGGCTACACCTTC
>TRBV2|TRBJ2-7|-|-
CASREITYEQYF
TGTGCCAGCAGGGAGATCACCTACGAGCAGTACTTC
>TRBV23-1|TRBJ2-5|-|-
CASSHRTGSQETQYF
TGCGCCAGCAGTCACAGAACCGGGTCCCAAGAGACCCAGTACTTC
>TRBV11-2|TRBJ2-6|-|-
CASSLSGANVLTF
TGTGCCAGCAGCCTATCTGGGGCCAACGTCCTGACTTTC
>TRBV18|TRBJ1-2|TRBD1|-
CASSPTGQGMYGYTF
TGTGCCAGCTCACCAACGGGACAGGGAATGTATGGCTACACCTTC
>TRBV9|TRBJ1-1|TRBD1|few
CASSPASDRRGNTEAFF
TGTGCCAGCAGCCCAGCCTCGGACAGGAGGGGAAACACTGAAGCTTTCTTT
>TRBV9|TRBJ2-3|-|once
CASSVGMGGADTQYF
TGTGCCAGCAGCGTAGGTATGGGGGGAGCAGATACGCAGTATTTT
>TRBV15|TRBJ1-2|TRBD1|-
CATSRGGTGGNYGYTF
TGTGCCACCAGCAGAGGTGGGACAGGGGGTAACTATGGCTACACCTTC